This T cell receptor beta chain was retrieved from a study of response to subunit inactivated influenza vaccine. Study outcomes and limitations: Few additional T cells are recruited per seasonal influenza vaccination, authors suggested.

CDR1 DFQATT and CDR2 SNEGSKA come from the germline V gene (reference sequence). The CDR3 totals 15 residues. V lost 1 base to trimming and J lost 0 bases; unmatched junction nucleotides: 2. As to this clonotype: Its matching antigen is unknown.

MiXCR was run by TCRdb on the RT-PCR reads, yielding one entry per CDR3 protein. The profile shows 610,000 or so distinct CDR3 sequences, 14% of them singletons. The source of this sequence is a man aged 45-65 years who received an inactivated influenza vaccine. The chain joins TRBV20-1 to TRBJ2-7; 11 nucleotides agree with TRBD2. The source was PBMCs from blood, collected roughly 12 days after vaccination. As DNA, the CDR3 is TGCAGTGCTAGAGCCGGGACTAGCGGCTCCTACGAGCAGTACTTC. Translated: CSARAGTSGSYEQYF.